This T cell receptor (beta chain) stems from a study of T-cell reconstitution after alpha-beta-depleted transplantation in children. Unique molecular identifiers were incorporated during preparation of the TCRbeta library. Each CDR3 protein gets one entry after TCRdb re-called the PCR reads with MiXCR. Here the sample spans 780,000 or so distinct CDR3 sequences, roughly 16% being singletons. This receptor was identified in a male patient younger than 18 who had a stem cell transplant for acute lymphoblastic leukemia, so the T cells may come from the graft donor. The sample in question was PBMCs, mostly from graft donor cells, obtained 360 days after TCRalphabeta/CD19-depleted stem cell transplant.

The CDR3 loop is CASSPGTSVRNEQFF. CDR3 DNA sequence: TGCGCCAGCAGTCCCGGGACTAGCGTTCGCAATGAGCAGTTCTTC. The chain employs TRBV5-1 and TRBJ2-1, with 10 bases that match TRBD2. Germline lookup yields CDR1 SGHRS and CDR2 YFSETQ. The CDR3 runs to 15 residues. J lost 6 bases, V lost 5 bases, and 8 bases had no gene match.